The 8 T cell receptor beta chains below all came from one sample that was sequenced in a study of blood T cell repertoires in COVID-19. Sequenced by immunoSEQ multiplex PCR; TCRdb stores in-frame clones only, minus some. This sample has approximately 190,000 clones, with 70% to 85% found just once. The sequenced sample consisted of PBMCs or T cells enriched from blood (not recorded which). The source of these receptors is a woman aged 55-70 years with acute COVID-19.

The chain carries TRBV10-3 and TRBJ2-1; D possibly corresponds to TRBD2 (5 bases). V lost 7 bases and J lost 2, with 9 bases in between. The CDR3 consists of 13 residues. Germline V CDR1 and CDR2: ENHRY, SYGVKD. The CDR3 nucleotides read TGTGCCATCACTCCCGGGACCTACAATGAGCAGTTCTTC. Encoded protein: CAITPGTYNEQFF.

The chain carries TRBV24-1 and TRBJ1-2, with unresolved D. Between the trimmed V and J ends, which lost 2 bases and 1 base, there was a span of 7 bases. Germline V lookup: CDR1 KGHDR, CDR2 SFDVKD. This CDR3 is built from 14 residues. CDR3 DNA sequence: TGTGCCACCAGTGATTGGGCCGGTAACTATGGCTACACCTTC. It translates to CATSDWAGNYGYTF.

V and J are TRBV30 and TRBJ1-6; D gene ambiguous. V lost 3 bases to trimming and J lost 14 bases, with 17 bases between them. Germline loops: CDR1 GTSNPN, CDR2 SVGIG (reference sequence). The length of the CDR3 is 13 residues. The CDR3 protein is CAWSGGAGDTLHF. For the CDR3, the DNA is TGTGCCTGGAGCGGAGGAGCAGGAGACACCCTCCACTTT.

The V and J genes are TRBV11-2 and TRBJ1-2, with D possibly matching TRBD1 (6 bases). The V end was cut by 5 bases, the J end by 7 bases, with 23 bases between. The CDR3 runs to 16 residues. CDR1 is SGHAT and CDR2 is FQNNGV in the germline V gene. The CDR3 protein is CASSRGRGAKTSGYTF. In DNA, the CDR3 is TGTGCCAGCAGCAGAGGCAGGGGCGCGAAAACCTCTGGCTACACCTTC. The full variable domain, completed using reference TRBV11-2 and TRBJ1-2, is EAGVAQSPRYKIIEKRQSVAFWCNPISGHATLYWYQQILGQGPKLLIQFQNNGVVDDSQLPKDRFSAERLKGVDSTLKIQPAKLEDSAVYLCASSRGRGAKTSGYTFGSGTRLTVV.

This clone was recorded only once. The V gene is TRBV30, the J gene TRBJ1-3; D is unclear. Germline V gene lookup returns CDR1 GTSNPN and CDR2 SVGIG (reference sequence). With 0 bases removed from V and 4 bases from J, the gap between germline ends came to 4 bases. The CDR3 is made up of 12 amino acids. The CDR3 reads CAWSVQGNTIYF. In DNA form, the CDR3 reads TGTGCCTGGAGTGTACAGGGAAACACCATATATTTT.

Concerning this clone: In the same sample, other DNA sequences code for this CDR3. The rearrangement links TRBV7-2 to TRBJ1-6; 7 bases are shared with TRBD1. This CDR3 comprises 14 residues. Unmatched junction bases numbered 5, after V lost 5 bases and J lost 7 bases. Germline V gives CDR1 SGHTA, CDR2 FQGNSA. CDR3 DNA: TGTGCCAGCAGCCCGGGACAGACGAATTCACCCCTCCACTTT. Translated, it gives CASSPGQTNSPLHF.

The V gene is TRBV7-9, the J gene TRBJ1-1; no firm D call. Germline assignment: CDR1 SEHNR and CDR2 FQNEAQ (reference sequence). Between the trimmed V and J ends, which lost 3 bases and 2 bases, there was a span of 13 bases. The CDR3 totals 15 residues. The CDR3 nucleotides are TGTGCCAGCAGCTTTCGGCGCCAGCGCAACACTGAAGCTTTCTTT. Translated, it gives CASSFRRQRNTEAFF.

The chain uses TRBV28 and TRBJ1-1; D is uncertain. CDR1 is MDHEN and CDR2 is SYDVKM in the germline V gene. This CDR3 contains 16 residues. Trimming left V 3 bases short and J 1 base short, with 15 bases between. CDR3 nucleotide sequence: TGTGCCAGCAGTTTTTTGGGGAGCGGTTCGAACACTGAAGCTTTCTTT. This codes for CASSFLGSGSNTEAFF.